The clone carrying this T cell receptor beta chain was seen a handful of times. In unsorted samples, genomic DNA was obtained using 80 million to 90 million PBMCs. The germline V gene encodes CDR1 MNHEY and CDR2 SMNVEV (reference sequence). The CDR3 contains 13 residues. Deletions cut 1 base from V and 10 bases from J, with 11 bases between. This sample is part of a study of shared clonotypes between healthy human individuals. Background on the study: The people who gave samples were two women and a few men aged 18 to 49.

The deep-level immunoSEQ assay was used. The authors split each subset's genomic DNA evenly across several immunoSEQ plates. The repertoire was sequenced with immunoSEQ multiplex PCR; TCRdb's copy has only in-frame clones and lacks some. Found here are approximately 480,000 clones, 75% to 80% of them singletons; the top ten hold approximately 12%. The chain uses TRBV27 and TRBJ2-1, with D possibly being TRBD2 (5 bases). The source is a middle-aged woman in good health. Some clones in this sample may be carry-over from other donors' samples. Sequenced sample: PBMCs. Written as DNA, the CDR3 is TGTGCCAGCAGTTTATTCAGGACTCAGGAGCAGTTCTTC. Translating it yields CASSLFRTQEQFF.